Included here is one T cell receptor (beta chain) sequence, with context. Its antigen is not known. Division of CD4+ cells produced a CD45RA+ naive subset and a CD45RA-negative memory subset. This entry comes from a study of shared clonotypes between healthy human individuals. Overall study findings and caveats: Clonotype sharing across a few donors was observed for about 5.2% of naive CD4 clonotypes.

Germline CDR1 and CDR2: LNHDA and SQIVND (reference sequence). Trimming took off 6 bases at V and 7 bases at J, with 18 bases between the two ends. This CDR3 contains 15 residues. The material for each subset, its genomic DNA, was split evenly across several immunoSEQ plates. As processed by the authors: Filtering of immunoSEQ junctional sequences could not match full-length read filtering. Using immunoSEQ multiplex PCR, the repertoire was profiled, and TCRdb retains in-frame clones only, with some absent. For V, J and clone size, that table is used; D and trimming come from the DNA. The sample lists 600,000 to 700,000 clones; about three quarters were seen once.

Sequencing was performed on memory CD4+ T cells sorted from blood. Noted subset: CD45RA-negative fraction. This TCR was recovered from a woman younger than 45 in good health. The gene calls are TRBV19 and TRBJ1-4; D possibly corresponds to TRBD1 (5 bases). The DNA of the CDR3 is TGTGCCAGTAGGTGGCTTACCTGGAGGGGTGAAAAACTGTTTTTT. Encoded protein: CASRWLTWRGEKLFF. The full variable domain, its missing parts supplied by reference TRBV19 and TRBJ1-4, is DGGITQSPKYLFRKEGQNVTLSCEQNLNHDAMYWYRQDPGQGLRLIYYSQIVNDFQKGDIAEGYSVSREKKESFPLTVTSAQKNPTAFYLCASRWLTWRGEKLFFGSGTQLSVL.